This T cell receptor (beta chain) appears in the sequencing data of a study of tumor-infiltrating lymphocytes in primary liver carcinoma. Study-wide results and caveats: Tumors reached a significantly greater top-250-clone fraction than blood did (p = 0.039). Tumor region pairs overlapped more than did tumor-adjacent and tumor-blood pairs.

From about 19-30 mg of unsorted bulk tissue, DNA and RNA were co-extracted together. Patients in the cohort were treatment-naive and living with chronic HBV infection. This clonotype has only a few counts. The antigen is unknown. With a much larger clone just one base away, this may be a read error. TCR beta cDNA was reverse-transcribed from about 0.45 ug of total RNA. The reaction used a constant-region primer and ProtoScript II reverse transcriptase. Slightly modified ARM-PCR with three nested multiplex PCR rounds yielded TCR beta libraries. Each of the first two PCR rounds ran roughly 9 cycles with TRBV1-TRBV30 forward and C-beta reverse primers. A single record per CDR3 protein comes from TCRdb applying MiXCR to the multiplex PCR reads. Found here are 95,000 to 100,000 distinct CDR3 sequences, under 70% of them singletons; the top ten hold roughly 12%. CDR1 is SQVTM and CDR2 is ANQGSEA in the germline V gene. CDR3 length: 13 amino acids.

The chain combines TRBV29-1 with TRBJ2-7; 7 bases are a match to TRBD2. This receptor was obtained from an older woman with primary liver carcinoma and hepatitis B virus infection. Sequencing was done on a sample of liver tumor tissue from sampling region 2. Noted subset: tumor region T2, inferior pole. CDR3 region: CGALWTSKSEQYF. For the CDR3, the DNA is TGCGGCGCCCTATGGACTAGTAAAAGCGAGCAGTACTTC.